Sequencing of this TCR beta chain was carried out in a study of T cell responses to AZD1222 COVID-19 vaccine. Study outcomes and limitations: In the spike-specific TCR repertoire, nearly half reportedly target unmutated variant regions.

The CDR3 is 13 residues long. CDR1 ENHRY and CDR2 SYGVKD come from the germline V gene. Deletions cut 5 bases from V and 5 bases from J, with 11 bases between. Details on this clone: Its antigen is unidentified.

Generated by immunoSEQ multiplex PCR, the TCRdb table keeps only in-frame clones and is missing some. The table shows 95,000 to 110,000 clones, with about 89% occurring only once. This clonotype originated in an adult in good health. Sequences were derived from peripheral blood, sampled on day 0 of AZD1222 vaccination. This chain joins TRBV10-3 and TRBJ2-3; TRBD1 might be the D (5 bases). The CDR3 spells CAISPRERDTQYF. The CDR3 DNA follows: TGTGCCATCAGTCCCAGGGAACGAGATACGCAGTATTTT.